A selection of T cell receptor beta chains follows, all from one sample in a study of cytomegalovirus exposure and HLA in healthy donors. Libraries were prepared by immunoSEQ multiplex PCR; TCRdb keeps only in-frame clonotypes and omits some of them. The repertoire holds 200,000 or so clones, with roughly 80% as singletons. Sequencing was performed on PBMCs. These receptor sequences come from a man aged 50-60 years in good health and CMV-seronegative. Each CDR3 is given without its conserved first and last residue. D genes are given only for firm matches.

v_gene,j_gene,d_gene,CDR3aa
TRBV2,TRBJ1-2,-,ASSGGEAHGYT
TRBV9,TRBJ1-2,-,ASSVEGFPNYGYT
TRBV19,TRBJ1-2,-,ASSIEGPEGYT
TRBV19,TRBJ1-5,-,ASSYYGSVNQPQH
TRBV5-1,TRBJ2-1,-,ASSLAVNNEQF
TRBV7-9,TRBJ1-1,TRBD1,ASSLTGTGGSGAF
TRBV5-4,TRBJ2-7,TRBD1,ASSLTGGEQY
TRBV27,TRBJ1-5,-,ASSSPFRNQPQH
TRBV5-4,TRBJ2-3,TRBD2,ASSPAGGPGGTQY
TRBV6-6,TRBJ2-1,TRBD2,ASSGTSGGLYNEQF
TRBV7-2,TRBJ1-5,-,ASSSIYSGRPY
TRBV5-6,TRBJ2-3,TRBD1,ASSVAGGSTDTQY
TRBV5-1,TRBJ2-3,-,ASSPGGYSTDTQY
TRBV7-8,TRBJ1-1,-,ASSAQQNTEAF
TRBV6-1,TRBJ1-5,TRBD1,ASSLGQGRDQPQH
TRBV7-6,TRBJ1-2,-,ASSPAGPYGYT
TRBV30,TRBJ2-1,-,AWSALPGADYNEQF
TRBV13,TRBJ2-1,-,ASSTPRRDEQF
TRBV29-1,TRBJ2-7,-,SVSQGSYEQY
TRBV4-1,TRBJ2-7,-,ASSQAEREQY
TRBV11-2,TRBJ2-1,TRBD2,ASSPRRSGGYNEQF
TRBV9,TRBJ1-2,-,ASSVDGLYYGYT
TRBV11-2,TRBJ2-7,-,ASSPDIVYEQY
TRBV7-9,TRBJ2-7,TRBD2,ASSKTGLATEQY
TRBV4-2,TRBJ1-6,-,ASSQGFESGSFSPLH
TRBV6-5,TRBJ2-7,-,ASKHPEGEQY
TRBV14,TRBJ2-3,TRBD2,ASSQGRGGVADTQY
TRBV6-4,TRBJ2-7,TRBD1,AGSEGQGYEQY
TRBV7-6,TRBJ1-1,-,ASSYQPGTEAF
TRBV5-1,TRBJ2-5,-,ASSPSGPMGETQY
TRBV5-1,TRBJ2-1,-,ASSWGGLLNEQF
TRBV9,TRBJ2-7,-,ASSVGRNPYEQY
TRBV25-1,TRBJ1-6,-,ASSEGPYNSPLH
TRBV11-2,TRBJ2-2,TRBD2,ASLLAGGRTGELF
TRBV7-2,TRBJ1-1,TRBD1,ASSPGTGGLGAF
TRBV27,TRBJ1-6,-,ASSLEALSYNSPLH
TRBV4-1,TRBJ2-7,-,ASSPGETGSYEQY
TRBV7-7,TRBJ2-5,-,ASSSHPGGSRQETQY
TRBV6-5,TRBJ1-2,-,ASSARQGTTDYT
TRBV19,TRBJ1-5,-,ASAPGGQPQH
TRBV7-9,TRBJ2-5,TRBD1,ASTSWTGDAETQY
TRBV14,TRBJ2-1,TRBD1,ASSQDRTGQF
TRBV2,TRBJ2-5,TRBD1,ASTGQVQETQY
TRBV6-5,TRBJ1-5,TRBD1,ASRPPGGYQPQH
TRBV6-1,TRBJ1-5,-,ASKGEGMGNQPQH
TRBV4-2,TRBJ1-5,-,ASSQDFSQPQH
TRBV7-2,TRBJ2-1,-,ASSLGGRKNEQF
TRBV10-3,TRBJ2-2,TRBD2,AIRGLAGGRNTGELF
TRBV4-1,TRBJ1-5,-,ASSQDQGLWPQH
TRBV5-1,TRBJ2-7,-,ASSLEGSGYEQY
TRBV5-1,TRBJ2-3,-,ASSLAGGSTDTQY
TRBV4-3,TRBJ2-1,TRBD2,ASSQGASGGPLNEQF
TRBV20-1,TRBJ2-7,-,SAPRVHEQY
TRBV18,TRBJ2-4,TRBD1,ASSPYRGSTTLAKNIQY
TRBV7-2,TRBJ2-5,TRBD2,ASSLMGGEETQY